This T cell receptor beta chain was identified during a study of shared clonotypes between healthy human individuals. Study results and limitations: A reduction in generation probabilities was seen for non-shared clonotypes relative to those shared by all four donors. Clonotype sharing among donors likely depends on sequencing depth.

Genomic DNA per cell subset filled all wells of several immunoSEQ plates. Data came from immunoSEQ multiplex PCR; TCRdb stores just in-frame clones and leaves some out. The repertoire consists of 600,000 or so clones, with nearly 98% occurring once and the leading ten covering 0.25% to 0.35%. Worth noting for this clone: Its target is unknown.

CDR1 and CDR2 (germline): MNHEY, SMNVEV (reference sequence). This CDR3 has 16 amino acids. Unmatched junction bases numbered 13, after V lost 4 bases and J lost 6 bases. As defined, naive CD8 cells were CD45RO-negative and positively selected for CCR7, with terminally differentiated effector memory CD45RA+ cells excluded. The sequence was collected from a man under 40 in good health. The sequenced material came from naive CD8+ T cells sorted from blood. The chain carries TRBV27 and TRBJ2-7, with TRBD1 matching over 9 bases. The CDR3 DNA follows: TGTGCCAGCAGTTATTTGGCCGGACAGGGGCTTCTCGAGCAGTACTTC. Translated, it gives CASSYLAGQGLLEQYF.